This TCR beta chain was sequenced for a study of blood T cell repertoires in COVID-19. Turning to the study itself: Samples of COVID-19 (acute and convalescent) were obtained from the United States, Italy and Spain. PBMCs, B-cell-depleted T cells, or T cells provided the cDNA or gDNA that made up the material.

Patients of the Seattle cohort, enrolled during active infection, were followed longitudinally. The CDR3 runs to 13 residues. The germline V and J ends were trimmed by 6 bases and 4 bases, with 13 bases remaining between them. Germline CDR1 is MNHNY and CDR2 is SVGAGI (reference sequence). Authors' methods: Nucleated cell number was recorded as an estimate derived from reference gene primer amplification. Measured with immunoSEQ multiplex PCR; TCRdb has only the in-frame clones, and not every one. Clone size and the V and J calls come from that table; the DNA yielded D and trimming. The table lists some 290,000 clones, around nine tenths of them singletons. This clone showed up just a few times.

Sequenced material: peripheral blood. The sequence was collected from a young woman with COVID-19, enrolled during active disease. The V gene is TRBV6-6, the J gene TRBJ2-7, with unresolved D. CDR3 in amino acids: CASSLDTYYEQYF. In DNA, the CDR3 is TGTGCCAGCAGCCTTGACACCTATTACGAGCAGTACTTC.